This T cell receptor beta chain was sequenced during a study of blood T cell repertoires in COVID-19. Background on the study: Researchers got acute and convalescent COVID-19 samples from the United States, Italy and Spain.

In the study's own analysis: Reference gene primer amplification in the assay estimated nucleated cell counts. Produced via immunoSEQ multiplex PCR; TCRdb's table is partial and in-frame only. That table gives V, J and clone size, and the DNA gave D and trimming. The table records 170,000 or so clones, about 90% of them present only once. CDR3 length equals 16 residues. Trimming cost V 5 bases and J 0 bases; bases outside gene matches: 7. Germline CDR1 is LNHDA and CDR2 is SQIVND (reference sequence). Participants were aged about 18 to 100 years from approximately 25 US areas. Participant-reported clinical history was the basis for cohort assignment.

This sequence was found in a woman between 45 and 65 years old who had recovered from COVID-19. Sequenced input: PBMCs or T cells enriched from blood (not recorded which). The chain combines TRBV19 with TRBJ2-1; 7 bases match TRBD2. This CDR3 reads CASSDRGGSSYNEQFF. CDR3 DNA sequence: TGTGCCAGTAGTGACCGGGGAGGGAGCTCCTACAATGAGCAGTTCTTC.